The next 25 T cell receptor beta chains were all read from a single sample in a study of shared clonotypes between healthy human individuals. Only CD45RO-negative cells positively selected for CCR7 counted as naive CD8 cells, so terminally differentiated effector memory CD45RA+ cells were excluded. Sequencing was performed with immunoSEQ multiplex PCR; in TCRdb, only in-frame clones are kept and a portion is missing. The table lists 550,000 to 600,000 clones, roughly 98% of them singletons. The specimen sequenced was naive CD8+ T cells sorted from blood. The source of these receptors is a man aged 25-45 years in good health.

CDR3 sequence reads: CASSLDKGANEKLFF. The CDR3 coding sequence is TGTGCCAGCAGCTTAGACAAGGGGGCAAATGAAAAACTGTTTTTT. This chain connects TRBV7-2 to TRBJ1-4; 7 bases match TRBD1. There are 15 residues in the CDR3. Germline lookup yields CDR1 SGHTA and CDR2 FQGNSA. Trimming cost V 1 base and J 5 bases; bases outside gene matches: 4.

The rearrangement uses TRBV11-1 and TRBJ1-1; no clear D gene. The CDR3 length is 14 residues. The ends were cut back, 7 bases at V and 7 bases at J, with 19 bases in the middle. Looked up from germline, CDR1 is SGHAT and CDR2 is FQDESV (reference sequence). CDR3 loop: CASKPRRVQSEAFF. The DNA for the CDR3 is TGTGCCAGCAAACCCAGGCGGGTACAGAGTGAAGCTTTCTTT.

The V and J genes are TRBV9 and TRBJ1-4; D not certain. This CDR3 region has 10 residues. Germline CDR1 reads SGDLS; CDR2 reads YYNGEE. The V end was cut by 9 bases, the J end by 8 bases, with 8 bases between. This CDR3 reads CATQYEKLFF. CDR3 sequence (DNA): TGTGCCACACAATACGAAAAACTGTTTTTT.

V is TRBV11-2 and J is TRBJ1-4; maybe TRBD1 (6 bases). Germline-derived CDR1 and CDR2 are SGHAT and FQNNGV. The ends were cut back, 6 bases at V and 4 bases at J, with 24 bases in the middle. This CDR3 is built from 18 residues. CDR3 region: CASSATGTPPPGNEKLFF. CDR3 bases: TGTGCCAGCAGTGCGACCGGGACACCCCCTCCGGGTAATGAAAAACTGTTTTTT.

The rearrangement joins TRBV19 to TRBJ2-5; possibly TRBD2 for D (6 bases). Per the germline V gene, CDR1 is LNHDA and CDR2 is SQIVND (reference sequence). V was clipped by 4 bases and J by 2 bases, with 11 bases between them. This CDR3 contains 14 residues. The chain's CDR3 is CASSNPGVQETQYF. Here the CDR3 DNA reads TGTGCCAGTAGTAACCCGGGGGTACAAGAGACCCAGTACTTC.

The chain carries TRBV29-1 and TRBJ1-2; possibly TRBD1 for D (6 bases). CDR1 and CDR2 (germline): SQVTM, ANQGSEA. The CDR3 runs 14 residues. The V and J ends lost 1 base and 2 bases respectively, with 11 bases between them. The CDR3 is CSVEAGDVNYGYTF. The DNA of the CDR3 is TGCAGCGTTGAAGCAGGGGATGTAAACTATGGCTACACCTTC.

This chain's CDR3 is CSVVGTGEKLFF. The CDR3 DNA reads as TGCAGCGTTGTGGGTACGGGTGAAAAACTGTTTTTT. The rearrangement links TRBV29-1 to TRBJ1-4; D gene ambiguous. CDR3 size: 12 residues. Per germline, CDR1 SQVTM and CDR2 ANQGSEA. V was pared by 4 bases and J by 7 bases, with 10 bases between.

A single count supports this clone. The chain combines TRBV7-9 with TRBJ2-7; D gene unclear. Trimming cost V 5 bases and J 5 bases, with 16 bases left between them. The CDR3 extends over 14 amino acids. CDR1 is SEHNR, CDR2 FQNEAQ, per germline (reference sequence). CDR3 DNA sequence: TGTGCCAGCAGCCCTAGGGTGGGTGTCAACGAGCAGTACTTC. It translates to CASSPRVGVNEQYF.

In DNA, the CDR3 is TGTGCCAGCAGCTTTCCTAGCGGGAGGTCTGGGGCCAACGTCCTGACTTTC. Its protein is CASSFPSGRSGANVLTF. V is TRBV13 and J is TRBJ2-6, with TRBD2 identical over 11 bases. V lost 3 bases, J lost 1 base, and 2 bases stayed unmatched. Germline lookup yields CDR1 PRHDT and CDR2 FYEKMQ (reference sequence). The CDR3 runs to 17 residues.

Here the CDR3 DNA reads TGCGCCAGCAGCCAAGCTGGCCGGGACAGCGGCTACGAGCAGTACTTC. This codes for CASSQAGRDSGYEQYF. The chain combines TRBV4-3 with TRBJ2-7; 7 bases agree with TRBD1. This CDR3 is built from 16 residues. V was clipped by 1 base and J by 3 bases; unmatched bases: 9. Germline loops: CDR1 LGHNA, CDR2 YSLEER.

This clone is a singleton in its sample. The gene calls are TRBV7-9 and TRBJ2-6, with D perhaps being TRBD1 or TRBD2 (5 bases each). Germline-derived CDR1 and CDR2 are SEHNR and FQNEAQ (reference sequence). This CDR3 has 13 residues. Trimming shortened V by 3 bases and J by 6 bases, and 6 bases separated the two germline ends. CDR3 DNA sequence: TGTGCCAGCAGCTTTGGGACGGCCAACGTCCTGACTTTC. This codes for CASSFGTANVLTF.

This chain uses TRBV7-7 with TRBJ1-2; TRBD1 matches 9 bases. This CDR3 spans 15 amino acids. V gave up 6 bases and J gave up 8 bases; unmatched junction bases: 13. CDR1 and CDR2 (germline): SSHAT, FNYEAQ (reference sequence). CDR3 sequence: CASRPYEQGAGGYTF. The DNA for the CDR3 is TGTGCCAGCAGACCTTATGAACAGGGGGCAGGAGGCTACACCTTC.

CDR3 amino acids: CASSQGSGTGSYEQYF. The CDR3 DNA reads TGTGCCAGCAGCCAAGGATCGGGAACTGGTTCCTACGAGCAGTACTTC. J is TRBJ2-7 and V is TRBV9; D might be TRBD2 (5 bases). V lost 4 bases, J lost 1 base, and 18 bases lay in between. The CDR3 length is 16 residues. Germline CDR1 SGDLS, CDR2 YYNGEE.

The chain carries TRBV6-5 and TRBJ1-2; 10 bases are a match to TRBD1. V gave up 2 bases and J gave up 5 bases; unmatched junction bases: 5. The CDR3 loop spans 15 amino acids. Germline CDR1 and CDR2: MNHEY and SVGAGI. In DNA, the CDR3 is TGTGCCAGCAGTTACGACAGGGGGCCGAGTTATGGCTACACCTTC. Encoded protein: CASSYDRGPSYGYTF.

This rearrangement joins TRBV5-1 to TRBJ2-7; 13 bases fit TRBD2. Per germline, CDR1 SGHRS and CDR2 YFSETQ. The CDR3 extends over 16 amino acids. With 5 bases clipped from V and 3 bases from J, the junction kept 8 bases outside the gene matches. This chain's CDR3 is CASSQTSGRLIYEQYF. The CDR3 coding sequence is TGCGCCAGCAGTCAGACTAGCGGGAGGCTCATCTACGAGCAGTACTTC. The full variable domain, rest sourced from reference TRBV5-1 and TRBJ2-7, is KAGVTQTPRYLIKTRGQQVTLSCSPISGHRSVSWYQQTPGQGLQFLFEYFSETQRNKGNFPGRFSGRQFSNSRSEMNVSTLELGDSALYLCASSQTSGRLIYEQYFGPGTRLTVT.

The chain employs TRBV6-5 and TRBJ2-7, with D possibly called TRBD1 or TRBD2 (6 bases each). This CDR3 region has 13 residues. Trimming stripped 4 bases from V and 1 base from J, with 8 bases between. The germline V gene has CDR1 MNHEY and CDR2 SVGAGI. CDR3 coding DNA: TGTGCCAGCAGTTGGAGGGGGTCCTACGAGCAGTACTTC. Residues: CASSWRGSYEQYF.

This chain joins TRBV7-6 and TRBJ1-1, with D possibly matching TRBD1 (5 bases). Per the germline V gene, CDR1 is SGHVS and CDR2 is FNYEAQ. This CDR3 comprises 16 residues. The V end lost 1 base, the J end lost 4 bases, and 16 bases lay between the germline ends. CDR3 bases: TGTGCCAGCAGCTTAGTTGTCGCGGGGGTCATCACTGAAGCTTTCTTT. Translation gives CASSLVVAGVITEAFF.

CDR3 nucleotides: TGTGCCAGCTCACCACGGATCGTACAGGGGTGGGATCAGCCCCAGCATTTT. Translating it yields CASSPRIVQGWDQPQHF. The chain combines TRBV18 with TRBJ1-5, with TRBD1 matching over 7 bases. This CDR3 has 17 amino acids. Germline assignment: CDR1 KGHSH and CDR2 LQKENI. The ends lost 1 base at V and 5 bases at J; junction bases unmatched: 11.

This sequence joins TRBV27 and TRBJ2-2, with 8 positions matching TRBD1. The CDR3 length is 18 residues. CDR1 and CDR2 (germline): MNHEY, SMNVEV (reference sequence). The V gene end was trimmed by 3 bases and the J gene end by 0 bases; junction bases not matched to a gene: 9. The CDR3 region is CASSFLPGQGPNTGELFF. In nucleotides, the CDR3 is TGTGCCAGCAGTTTCCTACCCGGACAGGGTCCGAACACCGGGGAGCTGTTTTTT.

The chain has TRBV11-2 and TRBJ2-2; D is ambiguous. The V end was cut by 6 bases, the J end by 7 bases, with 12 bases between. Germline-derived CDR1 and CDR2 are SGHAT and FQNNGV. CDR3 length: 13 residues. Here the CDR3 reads CASSYSTSGELFF. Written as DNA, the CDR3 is TGTGCCAGCAGTTATTCTACAAGCGGGGAGCTGTTTTTT. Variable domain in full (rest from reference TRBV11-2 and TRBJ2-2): EAGVAQSPRYKIIEKRQSVAFWCNPISGHATLYWYQQILGQGPKLLIQFQNNGVVDDSQLPKDRFSAERLKGVDSTLKIQPAKLEDSAVYLCASSYSTSGELFFGEGSRLTVL.

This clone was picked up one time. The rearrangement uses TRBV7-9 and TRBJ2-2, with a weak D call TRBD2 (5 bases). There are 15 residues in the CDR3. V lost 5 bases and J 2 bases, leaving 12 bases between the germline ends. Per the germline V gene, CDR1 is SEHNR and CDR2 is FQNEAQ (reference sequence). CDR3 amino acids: CASSREGLNTGELFF. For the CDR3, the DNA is TGTGCCAGCAGCCGAGAAGGACTTAACACCGGGGAGCTGTTTTTT.

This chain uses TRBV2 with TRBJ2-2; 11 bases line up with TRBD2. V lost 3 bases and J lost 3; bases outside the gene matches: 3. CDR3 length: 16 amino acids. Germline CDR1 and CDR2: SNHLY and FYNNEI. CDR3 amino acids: CASSDTSGRYTGELFF. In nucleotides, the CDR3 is TGTGCCAGCAGTGACACTAGCGGGAGATACACCGGGGAGCTGTTTTTT.

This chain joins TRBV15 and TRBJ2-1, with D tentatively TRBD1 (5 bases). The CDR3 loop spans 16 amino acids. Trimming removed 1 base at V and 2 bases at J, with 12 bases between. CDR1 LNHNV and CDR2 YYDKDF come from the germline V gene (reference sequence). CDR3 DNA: TGTGCCACCAGCAGAGGAACTAAGGGGACCTACAATGAGCAGTTCTTC. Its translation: CATSRGTKGTYNEQFF.

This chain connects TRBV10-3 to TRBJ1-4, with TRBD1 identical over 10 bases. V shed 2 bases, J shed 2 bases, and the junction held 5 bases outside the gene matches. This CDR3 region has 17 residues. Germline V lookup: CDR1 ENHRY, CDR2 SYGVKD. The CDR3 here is CAISEDGTGVTNEKLFF. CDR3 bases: TGTGCCATCAGTGAGGATGGGACAGGGGTTACTAATGAAAAACTGTTTTTT.

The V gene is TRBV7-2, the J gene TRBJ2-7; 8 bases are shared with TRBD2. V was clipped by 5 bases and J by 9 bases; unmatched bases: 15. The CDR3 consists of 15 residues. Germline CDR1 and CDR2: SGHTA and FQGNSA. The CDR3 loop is CASSSSRSGTQVQYF. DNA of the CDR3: TGTGCCAGCAGCAGCTCTCGTAGCGGGACGCAAGTGCAGTACTTC.